The 22 T cell receptor beta chains below were found in one sample sequenced in a study of beta chain features in type 1 diabetes. Study-level results: Shortening of TCRB CDR3s, moderate but significant, appeared in all four CD4+ subsets of Type 1 diabetes patients.

Expressed TCRB transcripts were sequenced because the isolated RNA had all been reverse transcribed beforehand. Generated by immunoSEQ multiplex PCR, the TCRdb table keeps only in-frame clones and is missing some. The repertoire holds 600,000 to 750,000 clones, with around 12% as singletons. These receptors' antigens are unknown. Sequenced sample: naive CD4+ T cells from blood. These receptors all come from a man aged 25 to 40 with type 1 diabetes.

The chain couples TRBV6-6 to TRBJ2-7, with 9 bases lining up with TRBD1. CDR3 size: 13 residues. The V and J ends lost 5 bases and 5 bases, in that order; junction bases with no gene match: 4. Germline lookup yields CDR1 MNHNY and CDR2 SVGAGI (reference sequence). The CDR3 spells CASSMDRGHEQYF. CDR3 bases: TGTGCCAGCAGTATGGACAGGGGCCACGAGCAGTACTTC.

The chain links TRBV11-2 to TRBJ2-7; D is undetermined. Trimming left V 10 bases short and J 2 bases short, with 12 bases between. The CDR3 runs 12 residues. The germline CDR1 and CDR2 sequences are SGHAT and FQNNGV. The DNA of the CDR3 is TGTGCCACCCGTAACGTAGCCTACGAGCAGTACTTC. This translates into CATRNVAYEQYF. Filled out from reference TRBV11-2 and TRBJ2-7, the complete variable domain reads EAGVAQSPRYKIIEKRQSVAFWCNPISGHATLYWYQQILGQGPKLLIQFQNNGVVDDSQLPKDRFSAERLKGVDSTLKIQPAKLEDSAVYLCATRNVAYEQYFGPGTRLTVT.

This clone was observed a few times. The V gene is TRBV6-1, the J gene TRBJ2-7, with 13 nucleotides matching TRBD2. This CDR3 has 17 amino acids. V lost 4 bases, J lost 0 bases, and 6 bases stayed unmatched. The germline gives CDR1 MNHNS, CDR2 SASEGT. CDR3 sequence (DNA): TGTGCCAGCAGTGGGGGACTAGCGGGGATAGGCTCCTACGAGCAGTACTTC. Protein product: CASSGGLAGIGSYEQYF.

In its sample, this clone was seen a few times. The chain uses TRBV10-3 and TRBJ2-2, with a weak D call TRBD1 (5 bases). V was cut by 6 bases and J by 1 base, with 9 bases left in between. CDR1 and CDR2 from the germline V gene are ENHRY and SYGVKD. CDR3 length: 14 residues. This chain's CDR3 is CAIRGQGNTGELFF. CDR3 DNA sequence: TGTGCCATCAGGGGGCAGGGGAACACCGGGGAGCTGTTTTTT.

The CDR3 DNA is TGTGCCAGCAGTGACAGCCGAGACCAGTTCTTC. Translated, it gives CASSDSRDQFF. The chain has TRBV6-1 and TRBJ2-1; no firm D call. The V end was cut by 3 bases, the J end by 13 bases, with 10 bases between. In germline, CDR1 is MNHNS, CDR2 SASEGT. The length of the CDR3 is 11 residues.

This chain uses TRBV11-3 with TRBJ2-5, with D possibly TRBD2 on 6 matching bases. The germline V gene has CDR1 SGHNT and CDR2 YENEEA. The CDR3 is made up of 15 amino acids. Between the trimmed V and J ends, which lost 3 bases and 1 base, there was a span of 12 bases. The CDR3, as DNA: TGTGCCAGCAGCTTTATCCCGGGACTCCAAGAGACCCAGTACTTC. Translated: CASSFIPGLQETQYF.

This clone has more than one count but fewer than ten. This rearrangement joins TRBV29-1 to TRBJ2-5; 8 positions agree with TRBD1. Trimming cost V 6 bases and J 0 bases; bases outside gene matches: 6. CDR1 SQVTM and CDR2 ANQGSEA come from the germline V gene. The CDR3 is 14 amino acids. DNA of the CDR3: TGCAGCGTCAAGCCGGGACAGGACCAAGAGACCCAGTACTTC. Protein sequence: CSVKPGQDQETQYF.

This clone was observed a handful of times. V usage is TRBV5-6 and J usage is TRBJ1-1; weak D call: TRBD1 (5 bases). Germline V lookup: CDR1 SGHDT, CDR2 YYEEEE. The CDR3 sequence is 16 residues long. Trimming left V 4 bases short and J 0 bases short, with 16 bases between. The DNA of the CDR3 is TGTGCCAGCAGCCCATTAGGGGCCGATATGAACACTGAAGCTTTCTTT. Translation gives CASSPLGADMNTEAFF.

This clone appeared a few times. A single base separates this from a much larger clone, so it may be a read error. The same CDR3 also results from other DNA sequences found in this sample. The chain carries TRBV7-2 and TRBJ2-1; no clear D. This CDR3 spans 11 amino acids. Trimming removed 2 bases from V and 6 bases from J, with 2 bases in between. The germline CDR1 and CDR2 sequences are SGHTA and FQGNSA. The CDR3 DNA is TGTGCCAGCAGCTTATCCAATGAGCAGTTCTTC. Protein: CASSLSNEQFF. Using reference TRBV7-2 and TRBJ2-1 for the parts outside the CDR3, the full variable domain is GAGVSQSPSNKVTEKGKDVELRCDPISGHTALYWYRQSLGQGLEFLIYFQGNSAPDKSGLPSDRFSAERTGGSVSTLTIQRTQQEDSAVYLCASSLSNEQFFGPGTRLTVL.

The chain recombines TRBV7-2 with TRBJ1-5; no definite D call. Germline CDR1 SGHTA, CDR2 FQGNSA. The CDR3 has 15 residues. The ends were cut back, 5 bases at V and 5 bases at J, with 16 bases in the middle. CDR3 coding DNA: TGTGCCAGCAGCCTAGATCCGGGAGCATATCAGCCCCAGCATTTT. Protein sequence: CASSLDPGAYQPQHF.

This chain uses TRBV9 with TRBJ2-5; the D is unclear. Germline V lookup: CDR1 SGDLS, CDR2 YYNGEE. The CDR3 is 14 amino acids. V gave up 0 bases and J gave up 4 bases, with 10 bases separating them. CDR3 loop: CASSVGPKPETQYF. Here the CDR3 DNA reads TGTGCCAGCAGCGTAGGTCCGAAACCAGAGACCCAGTACTTC.

This clone was detected only a few times. This sequence may be a read error, since a much larger clone differs from it by one base. The sample holds other DNA sequences that translate to the same CDR3. The chain carries TRBV27 and TRBJ2-5, with D hard to call. V dropped 4 bases and J dropped 1 base, with 1 base sitting between them. This CDR3 is built from 11 residues. CDR1 MNHEY and CDR2 SMNVEV come from the germline V gene (reference sequence). CDR3 sequence: CASSSQETQYF. In DNA, the CDR3 is TGTGCCAGCAGTTCCCAAGAGACCCAGTACTTC.

The chain joins TRBV27 to TRBJ1-2; 9 bases fit TRBD1. The V segment lost 7 bases and the J segment 7 bases; nucleotides outside the gene matches: 7. The CDR3 spans 13 residues. Germline V gene lookup returns CDR1 MNHEY and CDR2 SMNVEV (reference sequence). This CDR3 reads CASNTQGAGGYTF. The CDR3, as DNA: TGTGCCAGCAACACACAGGGGGCGGGTGGCTACACCTTC.

For the CDR3, the DNA is TGTGCCAGCAGCCGGCCAGGGAACTATGGCTACACCTTC. It translates to CASSRPGNYGYTF. The J gene is TRBJ1-2, the V gene TRBV11-1, with D possibly being TRBD1 (5 bases). CDR1 SGHAT and CDR2 FQDESV come from the germline V gene (reference sequence). The CDR3 covers 13 residues. Between the trimmed V and J ends, which lost 5 bases and 2 bases, there was a span of 9 bases.

This clone turned up a few times. This chain joins TRBV28 and TRBJ1-4; 7 bases map to TRBD1. The CDR3 contains 16 residues. In germline, CDR1 is MDHEN, CDR2 SYDVKM. The J segment lost 5 bases and the V segment lost 5 bases, leaving 11 bases of the junction unmatched. The CDR3 reads CASSRARDRLNEKLFF. The CDR3 DNA sequence: TGTGCCAGCAGTCGAGCCCGGGACAGATTGAATGAAAAACTGTTTTTT.

This clone was found a few times. This chain uses TRBV9 with TRBJ2-6; D unresolved. The germline gives CDR1 SGDLS, CDR2 YYNGEE. Trimming cost V 4 bases and J 1 base, with 6 bases left between them. This CDR3 is 14 amino acids long. CDR3 sequence: CASSTLSGANVLTF. The CDR3 nucleotides are TGTGCCAGCAGCACATTATCTGGGGCCAACGTCCTGACTTTC.

V usage is TRBV12-5 and J usage is TRBJ1-2; maybe TRBD1 (6 bases). The CDR3 totals 14 residues. V was pared by 6 bases and J by 4 bases, with 15 bases between. Germline V gene sequence: CDR1 LGHNT, CDR2 FRNRAP. The DNA of the CDR3 is TGTGCTAGTGGAAATGGACAGCAGAGCTATGGCTACACCTTC. Its translation is CASGNGQQSYGYTF.

The rearrangement links TRBV12-5 to TRBJ2-7; TRBD2 is a possible D gene (5 bases). The germline V and J ends were trimmed by 2 bases and 2 bases, with 19 bases remaining between them. The CDR3 runs to 17 residues. CDR1 and CDR2 from the germline V gene are LGHNT and FRNRAP. The CDR3 sequence: CASGLPNGRTGAYEQYF. CDR3 DNA: TGTGCTAGTGGTTTGCCCAATGGTCGGACCGGGGCCTACGAGCAGTACTTC.

The gene calls are TRBV7-9 and TRBJ2-6, with D unresolved. Trimming cost V 2 bases and J 0 bases, with 11 bases left between them. The CDR3 runs to 17 residues. Germline loops: CDR1 SEHNR, CDR2 FQNEAQ (reference sequence). The CDR3 loop reads CASSLMGMSSGANVLTF. The CDR3 bases are TGTGCCAGCAGCTTAATGGGAATGTCCTCTGGGGCCAACGTCCTGACTTTC. The full variable domain, in which reference TRBV7-9 and TRBJ2-6 provide the parts outside the CDR3, is DTGVSQNPRHKITKRGQNVTFRCDPISEHNRLYWYRQTLGQGPEFLTYFQNEAQLEKSRLLSDRFSAERPKGSFSTLEIQRTEQGDSAMYLCASSLMGMSSGANVLTFGAGSRLTVL.

J is TRBJ1-5 and V is TRBV2; D is unclear. This CDR3 spans 12 amino acids. The germline CDR1 and CDR2 sequences are SNHLY and FYNNEI. Trimming stripped 7 bases from V and 7 bases from J, with 11 bases between. CDR3 protein: CASTSRGQPQHF. The CDR3 DNA follows: TGTGCCAGCACCTCCAGAGGACAGCCCCAGCATTTT.

The V and J genes are TRBV21-1 and TRBJ2-2; TRBD2, the table's D call, was not compared with the DNA. TRBV21-1 is designated a pseudogene. CDR3 length: 15 amino acids. This chain's CDR3 is CASSLSGPGTGELFF. Here the CDR3 DNA reads TGTGCCAGCAGCCTAAGCGGACCGGGCACCGGGGAGCTGTTTTTT.

This clone showed up just a few times. The J gene is TRBJ2-7, the V gene TRBV13, with 9 bases fitting TRBD1. Looked up from germline, CDR1 is PRHDT and CDR2 is FYEKMQ (reference sequence). The CDR3 sequence is 12 residues long. V dropped 6 bases and J dropped 5; count of bases not matched to a gene: 2. CDR3 coding DNA: TGTGCCAGCAGAAGGACAGGGGACGAGCAGTACTTC. Translated, it gives CASRRTGDEQYF.